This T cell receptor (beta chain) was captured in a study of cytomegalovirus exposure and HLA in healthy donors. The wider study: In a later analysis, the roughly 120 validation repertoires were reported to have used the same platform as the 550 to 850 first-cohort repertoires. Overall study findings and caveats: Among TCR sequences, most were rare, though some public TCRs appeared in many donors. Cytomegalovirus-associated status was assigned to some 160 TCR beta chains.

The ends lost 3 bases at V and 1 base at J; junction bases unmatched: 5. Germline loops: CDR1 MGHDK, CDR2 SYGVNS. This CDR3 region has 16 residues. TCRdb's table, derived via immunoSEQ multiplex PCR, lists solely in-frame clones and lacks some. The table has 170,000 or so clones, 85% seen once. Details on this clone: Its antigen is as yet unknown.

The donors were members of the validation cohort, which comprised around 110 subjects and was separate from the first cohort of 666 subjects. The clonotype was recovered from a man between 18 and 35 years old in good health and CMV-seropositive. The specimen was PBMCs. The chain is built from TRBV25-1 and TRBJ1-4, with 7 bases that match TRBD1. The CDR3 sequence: CASSDRGRLTNEKLFF. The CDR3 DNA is TGTGCCAGCAGTGATAGGGGGCGATTAACTAATGAAAAACTGTTTTTT.